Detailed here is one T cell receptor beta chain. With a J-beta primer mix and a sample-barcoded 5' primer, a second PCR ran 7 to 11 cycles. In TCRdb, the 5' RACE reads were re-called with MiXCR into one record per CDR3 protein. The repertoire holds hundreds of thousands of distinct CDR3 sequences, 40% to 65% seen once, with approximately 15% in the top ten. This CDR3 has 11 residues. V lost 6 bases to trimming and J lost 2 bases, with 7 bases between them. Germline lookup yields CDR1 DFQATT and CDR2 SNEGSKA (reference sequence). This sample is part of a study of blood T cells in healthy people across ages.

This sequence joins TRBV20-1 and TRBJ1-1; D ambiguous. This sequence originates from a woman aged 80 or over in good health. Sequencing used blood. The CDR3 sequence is CSANDNTEAFF. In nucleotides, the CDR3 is TGCAGTGCCAACGACAACACTGAAGCTTTCTTT.